The 31 T cell receptor beta chains given below trace back to one sample, sequenced in a study of CD8+ T cells in alopecia areata. Extraction of RNA preceded its reverse transcription into cDNA, which served as the sequencing template. Sequencing was performed with immunoSEQ multiplex PCR; in TCRdb, only in-frame clones are kept and a portion is missing. The data hold 110,000 to 150,000 clones, with 62% observed a single time. The sequenced material came from CD8+ T cells sorted from blood. The receptors shown here come from a human donor in good health.

The chain recombines TRBV2 with TRBJ1-1, with 7 bases fitting TRBD1. Germline V CDR1 and CDR2: SNHLY, FYNNEI. This CDR3 contains 15 residues. V shed 8 bases and J 5 bases; nucleotides not matched to a gene: 14. CDR3 coding DNA: TGTGCCAGCCGCGACCGACAGGGTGGCTTAACTGAAGCTTTCTTT. Its protein is CASRDRQGGLTEAFF.

The rearrangement joins TRBV15 to TRBJ1-3, with D perhaps TRBD1 (5 bases). Germline values: CDR1 LNHNV, CDR2 YYDKDF (reference sequence). This CDR3 comprises 16 residues. The V end was cut by 1 base, the J end by 4 bases, with 14 bases between. The CDR3 is CATSRVSGGSGNTIYF. The CDR3 bases are TGTGCCACCAGCAGAGTCTCGGGGGGTTCCGGAAACACCATATATTTT.

The chain combines TRBV11-2 with TRBJ2-7; D not resolved. V lost 0 bases and J lost 1, with 10 bases in between. The CDR3 is 15 residues long. Germline values: CDR1 SGHAT, CDR2 FQNNGV. CDR3 bases: TGTGCCAGCAGCTTAGAGGTGTCTAGATCCTACGAGCAGTACTTC. Translating it yields CASSLEVSRSYEQYF.

The rearrangement joins TRBV2 to TRBJ2-1; no clear D. V gave up 8 bases and J gave up 0 bases, with 11 bases separating them. The CDR3 extends over 14 amino acids. Per germline, CDR1 SNHLY and CDR2 FYNNEI. Written as DNA, the CDR3 is TGTGCCAGCGAAGAGTCAAGCTCCTACAATGAGCAGTTCTTC. The encoded protein is CASEESSSYNEQFF.

The gene calls are TRBV23-1 and TRBJ1-5; D may be TRBD1 (5 bases). TRBV23-1 is filed as an ORF, its function uncertain. Trimming pared 5 bases from V and 4 bases from J, leaving 21 bases between. The CDR3 contains 17 residues. The DNA of the CDR3 is TGCGCCAGCAGTTTTACACCAGGGCCTGGTTGGAATCAGCCCCAGCATTTT. Its protein product is CASSFTPGPGWNQPQHF.

The V gene is TRBV29-1, the J gene TRBJ1-2, with 7 positions matching TRBD1. This CDR3 region has 18 residues. The germline gives CDR1 SQVTM, CDR2 ANQGSEA. Trimming at V came to 2 bases and at J to 1 base, leaving 16 bases not matched to a gene. The CDR3 region is CSVELGGRDSPNNYGYTF. Written as DNA, the CDR3 is TGCAGCGTTGAACTTGGGGGCCGGGACAGTCCTAATAACTATGGCTACACCTTC. Complete variable domain (other parts from reference TRBV29-1 and TRBJ1-2): SAVISQKPSRDICQRGTSLTIQCQVDSQVTMMFWYRQQPGQSLTLIATANQGSEATYESGFVIDKFPISRPNLTFSTLTVSNMSPEDSSIYLCSVELGGRDSPNNYGYTFGSGTRLTVV.

The chain couples TRBV5-6 to TRBJ2-1; D is perhaps TRBD2 (5 bases). Germline V CDR1 and CDR2: SGHDT, YYEEEE. This CDR3 region has 12 residues. The V end lost 2 bases, the J end lost 13 bases, and 13 bases lay between the germline ends. Here the CDR3 DNA reads TGTGCCAGCAGCTTTGGCTCTGGGAGTCAGTTCTTC. Translation gives CASSFGSGSQFF.

This chain links TRBV28 with TRBJ2-7; 7 bases fit TRBD1. V trimming: 7 bases; J trimming: 3 bases; junction bases outside the gene matches: 9. CDR1 and CDR2 (germline): MDHEN, SYDVKM. This CDR3 has 14 residues. CDR3 in DNA: TGTGCCAGCATCCGGAGGACAGGTCTCTACGAGCAGTACTTC. Its translation: CASIRRTGLYEQYF. The full variable domain, with the rest looked up from reference TRBV28 and TRBJ2-7, is DVKVTQSSRYLVKRTGEKVFLECVQDMDHENMFWYRQDPGLGLRLIYFSYDVKMKEKGDIPEGYSVSREKKERFSLILESASTNQTSMYLCASIRRTGLYEQYFGPGTRLTVT.

The rearrangement links TRBV30 to TRBJ2-7; TRBD1 matches at 12 bases. Unmatched junction bases numbered 8, after V lost 4 bases and J lost 7 bases. Germline V gene data show CDR1 as GTSNPN and CDR2 as SVGIG (reference sequence). This CDR3 is built from 14 residues. DNA for the CDR3: TGTGCCTGGACCCGGGGACAGGGGGCGTGGGAGCAGTACTTC. It is translated as CAWTRGQGAWEQYF.

The genes are TRBV4-1 and TRBJ1-2, with a tentative D call TRBD1 (5 bases). The CDR3 contains 16 residues. Germline V gene sequence: CDR1 MGHRA, CDR2 YSYEKL. V lost 0 bases and J lost 1, with 12 bases in between. CDR3 coding DNA: TGCGCCAGCAGCCAAGAGGTCCAGGGCCGTAACTATGGCTACACCTTC. Encoded protein: CASSQEVQGRNYGYTF.

V is TRBV2 and J is TRBJ2-7; 8 bases line up with TRBD2. Looked up from germline, CDR1 is SNHLY and CDR2 is FYNNEI. The V gene end was trimmed by 7 bases and the J gene end by 2 bases; junction bases not matched to a gene: 7. CDR3 length: 14 residues. In nucleotides, the CDR3 is TGTGCCAGCATTGGACTAGCCGACACCTACGAGCAGTACTTC. Protein: CASIGLADTYEQYF.

To note about this clone: The sample contains more than one DNA sequence encoding this CDR3. This chain's CDR3 is CSVEGRGRGARNTGELFF. The CDR3 DNA sequence: TGCAGCGTTGAAGGAAGGGGCCGGGGTGCCAGGAACACCGGGGAGCTGTTTTTT. The chain carries TRBV29-1 and TRBJ2-2, with D perhaps being TRBD1 or TRBD2 (5 bases each). The V gene lost 1 base and the J gene lost 1 base, with 19 bases spanning the gap. The CDR3 spans 18 residues. Germline CDR1 is SQVTM and CDR2 is ANQGSEA.

The gene calls are TRBV2 and TRBJ2-7, with a tentative D call TRBD2 (5 bases). Germline V gene lookup returns CDR1 SNHLY and CDR2 FYNNEI. V dropped 4 bases and J dropped 0 bases, with 16 bases sitting between them. The CDR3 covers 16 residues. This chain's CDR3 is CASSALAPTSSYEQYF. The DNA for the CDR3 is TGTGCCAGCAGTGCGCTAGCCCCAACCAGCTCCTACGAGCAGTACTTC.

V gene TRBV5-1 combines with J gene TRBJ2-7, with D tentatively TRBD1 (6 bases). Germline CDR1 reads SGHRS; CDR2 reads YFSETQ. Trimming left V 3 bases short and J 6 bases short, with 10 bases between. The CDR3 consists of 12 residues. CDR3 coding DNA: TGCGCCAGCAGCTCCGCAGGGGCCGAGCAGTACTTC. Translated: CASSSAGAEQYF.

The chain combines TRBV11-2 with TRBJ2-7, with 8 bases matching TRBD2. Germline-derived CDR1 and CDR2 are SGHAT and FQNNGV. The CDR3 is 14 amino acids. V lost 3 bases, J lost 4 bases, and 5 bases stayed unmatched. The DNA for the CDR3 is TGTGCCAGCAGCTTTAGCGGGATAGCTTACGAGCAGTACTTC. This codes for CASSFSGIAYEQYF.

There are a few counts of this clone. This sequence joins TRBV27 and TRBJ2-1; no clear D gene. Germline CDR1 MNHEY, CDR2 SMNVEV (reference sequence). The CDR3 has 12 residues. V was cut by 4 bases and J by 6 bases, with 7 bases left in between. The CDR3 sequence: CASSSPPNEQFF. DNA of the CDR3: TGTGCCAGCAGTTCCCCGCCCAATGAGCAGTTCTTC.

The sample holds a few counts of this clone. V and J are TRBV5-6 and TRBJ2-1, with D tentatively TRBD2 (5 bases). This CDR3 contains 16 residues. V shed 4 bases and J shed 3 bases, with 17 bases lying between them. Germline CDR1 and CDR2: SGHDT and YYEEEE. Here the CDR3 reads CASSPIPPGYYNEQFF. CDR3 DNA sequence: TGTGCCAGCAGCCCCATTCCACCGGGGTACTACAATGAGCAGTTCTTC.

This clone appeared a few times. The rearrangement joins TRBV10-2 to TRBJ2-7; D gene ambiguous. This CDR3 is built from 11 residues. V was clipped by 8 bases and J by 2 bases, with 7 bases between them. CDR1 is WSHSY and CDR2 is SAAADI in the germline V gene. The CDR3 nucleotides are TGCGCCAGCGGGTCCCCCTACGAGCAGTACTTC. This encodes CASGSPYEQYF.

This chain links TRBV29-1 with TRBJ2-7; 7 bases agree with TRBD2. The CDR3 totals 13 residues. The trim removed 5 bases at V and 0 bases at J, leaving 4 bases unmatched. The germline CDR1 and CDR2 sequences are SQVTM and ANQGSEA. CDR3 amino acids: CSVQGGDSYEQYF. Written as DNA, the CDR3 is TGCAGCGTTCAGGGAGGGGACTCCTACGAGCAGTACTTC.

This chain connects TRBV28 to TRBJ2-6, with no clear D. CDR3 length equals 17 residues. In germline, CDR1 is MDHEN, CDR2 SYDVKM. V was shortened by 5 bases and J by 2 bases, with 16 bases between the two germline ends. CDR3 region: CASSERRTWAGANVLTF. The CDR3 DNA reads TGTGCCAGCAGTGAAAGACGCACCTGGGCTGGGGCCAACGTCCTGACTTTC.

The rearrangement links TRBV25-1 to TRBJ2-1; D may be TRBD1 or TRBD2 (5 bases each). The V end was cut by 3 bases, the J end by 2 bases, with 11 bases between. Germline CDR1 is MGHDK and CDR2 is SYGVNS. This CDR3 has 15 amino acids. The DNA of the CDR3 is TGTGCCAGCAGTGATCCGGGACGGACCTACAATGAGCAGTTCTTC. This gives the protein CASSDPGRTYNEQFF.

This clone appeared once. The rearrangement links TRBV7-8 to TRBJ2-5, with D perhaps TRBD2 (6 bases). The CDR3 contains 15 residues. V was trimmed by 2 bases and J by 3 bases, leaving 13 bases between them. Germline values: CDR1 SGHVS, CDR2 FQNEAQ. The CDR3 protein is CASSLFSGIEETQYF. Here the CDR3 DNA reads TGTGCCAGCAGCTTATTTAGCGGAATTGAAGAGACCCAGTACTTC. Supplemented by reference TRBV7-8 and TRBJ2-5, the full variable domain reads GAGVSQSPRYKVAKRGQDVALRCDPISGHVSLFWYQQALGQGPEFLTYFQNEAQLDKSGLPSDRFFAERPEGSVSTLKIQRTQQEDSAVYLCASSLFSGIEETQYFGPGTRLLVL.

V gene TRBV29-1 combines with J gene TRBJ2-1; D not resolved. CDR1 is SQVTM, CDR2 ANQGSEA, per germline. There are 12 residues in the CDR3. V dropped 8 bases and J dropped 4 bases, with 12 bases sitting between them. The CDR3 DNA reads as TGCAGCACAATATACCATTACAATGAGCAGTTCTTC. Encoded protein: CSTIYHYNEQFF.

This clone was recorded only once. The genes are TRBV29-1 and TRBJ1-2; the match to TRBD1 covers 12 bases. V lost 7 bases, J lost 6 bases, and 3 bases stayed unmatched. Germline lookup yields CDR1 SQVTM and CDR2 ANQGSEA. This CDR3 has 12 residues. This CDR3 is CSAGQGADGYTF. The CDR3 DNA follows: TGCAGCGCGGGACAGGGGGCCGATGGCTACACCTTC.

The chain employs TRBV4-2 and TRBJ1-5; no reliable D call. The V end was cut by 0 bases, the J end by 2 bases, with 8 bases between. The CDR3 length is 15 residues. CDR1 is LGHNA and CDR2 is YNFKEQ in the germline V gene. CDR3 bases: TGTGCCAGCAGCCAAGATGCTCGGGGCAATCAGCCCCAGCATTTT. Translating it yields CASSQDARGNQPQHF.

V and J are TRBV29-1 and TRBJ2-2; 15 nucleotides align to TRBD2. The CDR3 has 19 amino acids. Germline V gene sequence: CDR1 SQVTM, CDR2 ANQGSEA. With V trimmed by 7 bases and J by 0 bases, 12 bases remained unmatched. For the CDR3, the DNA is TGCAGCGCTAGAATCCGGGGGACTAGCGGGAGGTCGAACACCGGGGAGCTGTTTTTT. As protein: CSARIRGTSGRSNTGELFF.

This chain joins TRBV19 and TRBJ2-1, with TRBD2 as a possible D gene (6 bases). CDR3 length: 14 amino acids. Germline values: CDR1 LNHDA, CDR2 SQIVND (reference sequence). Trimming removed 7 bases at V and 5 bases at J, with 15 bases between. In nucleotides, the CDR3 is TGTGCCAGTATCATCCGAGTAGCGGACAATGAGCAGTTCTTC. Translation: CASIIRVADNEQFF.

V and J are TRBV9 and TRBJ2-1, with 8 bases matching TRBD2. The J segment lost 0 bases and the V segment lost 3 bases, leaving 2 bases of the junction unmatched. Germline V gene lookup returns CDR1 SGDLS and CDR2 YYNGEE. The CDR3 loop spans 15 amino acids. CDR3 in amino acids: CASSGSGISYNEQFF. The CDR3 DNA reads as TGTGCCAGCAGCGGTAGCGGGATCTCCTACAATGAGCAGTTCTTC.

The chain joins TRBV5-1 to TRBJ2-7; 11 bases line up with TRBD2. Germline-derived CDR1 and CDR2 are SGHRS and YFSETQ. V lost 1 base to trimming and J lost 0 bases; unmatched junction nucleotides: 0. There are 15 residues in the CDR3. The CDR3 loop is CASSLTSGSSYEQYF. The DNA of the CDR3 is TGCGCCAGCAGCTTGACTAGCGGGAGCTCCTACGAGCAGTACTTC.

In DNA form, the CDR3 reads TGTGCCAGCAGTGGGTATGAGCAGTTCTTC. Its protein product is CASSGYEQFF. The chain has TRBV25-1 and TRBJ2-1; D remains unclear. V was shortened by 4 bases and J by 8 bases, with 3 bases between the two germline ends. This CDR3 contains 10 residues. CDR1 and CDR2 (germline): MGHDK, SYGVNS.

The V gene is TRBV7-8, the J gene TRBJ2-5; D possibly corresponds to TRBD1 (5 bases). Germline V lookup: CDR1 SGHVS, CDR2 FQNEAQ. V lost 5 bases and J 2 bases, leaving 12 bases between the germline ends. This CDR3 comprises 14 residues. CDR3 sequence reads: CASSLWAGQETQYF. CDR3 in DNA: TGTGCCAGCAGCCTCTGGGCAGGGCAAGAGACCCAGTACTTC.